Presented here are 6 T cell receptor beta chains from one specimen sequenced in a study of Graves' ophthalmopathy and Graves' hyperthyroidism. Amplification of the TCR beta CDR3 regions used RNA transcripts (as template). HTBI primers were employed in first-round RT-PCR, then a second-round multiplex PCR followed. TCRdb used MiXCR to reprocess the multiplex PCR reads, holding one entry per CDR3 protein. The table has more than 550,000 distinct CDR3 sequences, over 40% seen once. The sequenced sample consisted of peripheral blood. Receptors were obtained from an adult man with Graves' ophthalmopathy.

Concerning this clonotype: One junction end disagrees with the germline gene, perhaps due to a read error. The chain has TRBV10-3 and TRBJ2-7, with 7 bases aligning to TRBD2. Germline V CDR1 and CDR2: ENHRY, SYGVKD. CDR3 length: 15 amino acids. In DNA, the CDR3 is TGTGCCAGCAGTTACTTGCAAGCGGGGCCCTACGAGCAGTACTTC. Its protein product is CASSYLQAGPYEQYF.

This sequence joins TRBV9 and TRBJ2-7, with a tentative D call TRBD1 (5 bases). Looked up from germline, CDR1 is SGDLS and CDR2 is YYNGEE. This CDR3 spans 15 amino acids. With 5 bases removed from V and 4 bases from J, the gap between germline ends came to 19 bases. The CDR3 is CASSAYRLWAYEQYF. DNA of the CDR3: TGTGCCAGCAGTGCCTACAGGTTATGGGCTTACGAGCAGTACTTC.

This chain uses TRBV2 with TRBJ2-3; D gene uncertain. Deletions cut 5 bases from V and 1 base from J, with 10 bases between. The CDR3 is 14 residues long. Germline assignment: CDR1 SNHLY and CDR2 FYNNEI. The CDR3 DNA sequence: TGTGCCAGCAGTACAGATTCCGGCACAGATACGCAGTATTTT. Its translation is CASSTDSGTDTQYF. Filled out from reference TRBV2 and TRBJ2-3, the complete variable domain reads EPEVTQTPSHQVTQMGQEVILRCVPISNHLYFYWYRQILGQKVEFLVSFYNNEISEKSEIFDDQFSVERPDGSNFTLKIRSTKLEDSAMYFCASSTDSGTDTQYFGPGTRLTVL.

The genes are TRBV7-2 and TRBJ2-5, with 11 bases aligning to TRBD2. V dropped 7 bases and J dropped 5; count of bases not matched to a gene: 9. In germline, CDR1 is SGHTA, CDR2 FQGNSA. CDR3 length: 15 amino acids. CDR3: CASTFSGGARETQYF. CDR3 coding DNA: TGTGCCAGCACATTTAGCGGGGGGGCGCGGGAGACCCAGTACTTC.

This clonotype was detected a few times. The chain recombines TRBV14 with TRBJ1-1; no firm D call. The germline V gene encodes CDR1 SGHDN and CDR2 FVKESK. The CDR3 is made up of 15 amino acids. Trimming took 0 bases from V and 0 from J, leaving 8 bases between them. In DNA form, the CDR3 reads TGTGCCAGCAGCCAAGAGAGAGGGATGAACACTGAAGCTTTCTTT. Protein: CASSQERGMNTEAFF.

Turning to this clonotype: This is likely a read error, given that the CDR3 carries no conserved phenylalanine or tryptophan at its end. The DNA is omitted, as the CDR3 cannot be located on it reliably, and the CDR3 follows TCRdb's listing. Here the CDR3 reads CASSAPGVS. The gene calls are TRBV25-1 and TRBJ1-4; the D call in the table, TRBD1, was not verified against the DNA. The CDR3 region is 9 residues in length, termini included. The V gene's germline CDR1 is MGHDK and CDR2 SYGVNS.